The source of this TCR beta chain is a study of T cell changes during pregnancy in multiple sclerosis. Sequencing used immunoSEQ multiplex PCR; TCRdb keeps in-frame clones, though not all of them. There are about 75,000 clones in the sample; roughly nine tenths occur only once, and 0.7% to 0.9% lies in the top ten. The trim removed 6 bases at V and 6 bases at J, leaving 7 bases unmatched. The CDR3 covers 14 residues. From germline, CDR1 is LNHDA and CDR2 SQIVND (reference sequence). The material was peripheral blood, obtained in the first trimester of pregnancy. The V call is TRBV19, the J call TRBJ1-4; the match to TRBD1 covers 7 bases. The receptor was isolated from a female donor in good health, enrolled as a control in a pregnancy study. The CDR3 sequence is CASSTGTAHEKLFF. CDR3 nucleotide sequence: TGTGCCAGTAGCACCGGGACAGCCCATGAAAAACTGTTTTTT.